A selection of T cell receptor beta chains follows, all from one sample in a study of cytomegalovirus exposure and HLA in healthy donors. Repertoires were generated with immunoSEQ multiplex PCR, while TCRdb's copy carries only in-frame clones and drops some. The table includes about 150,000 clones, 80% detected once. What was sequenced was PBMCs. These receptors were collected from a woman between 25 and 40 years old in good health and CMV-seronegative. Each CDR3 is given with its conserved first and last residue. The D gene is left open where the match is weak.

length,D,V,CDR3
14,TRBD1,TRBV19,CASSLDRGQDTQYF
16,TRBD1,TRBV5-4,CASSSTPQGFQETQYF
12,NA,TRBV28,CASIHPEGKAFF
14,TRBD1,TRBV10-3,CAISPGQASYEQYF
12,NA,TRBV2,CASSERQGKAFF
15,NA,TRBV19,CASSIVVGGNTEAFF
20,TRBD1,TRBV4-1,CASSLPQVPGQGALNTEAFF
13,TRBD1,TRBV6-1,CASRQGWTDTQYF
14,NA,TRBV6-1,CASTQGRWNTEAFF
13,NA,TRBV7-9,CSSSLDPAYEQYF
15,NA,TRBV5-1,CASSLFGGGTDTQYF
14,NA,TRBV27,CASSFQGMNTEAFF
15,NA,TRBV6-5,CASSYSGDSGNTIYF
14,NA,TRBV29-1,CSGRVGGSDGELFF
12,NA,TRBV19,CASSGSGTGYTF
15,TRBD1,TRBV19,CASRRTGQINYGYTF
13,TRBD1,TRBV10-3,CAIEGANTDTQYF
14,NA,TRBV5-1,CASSLSTGHDEQYF
15,TRBD2,TRBV5-1,CASSGGLAGVHEQYF
14,TRBD2,TRBV28,CASRIAGGPYEQYF
13,NA,TRBV7-3,CASSYGTANEQFF
14,NA,TRBV19,CASSVRGVGTEAFF